This is a list of T cell receptor beta chains from one sample in a study of molecular identifiers for immune sequencing clone quantification. TCRdb reprocessed the PCR reads with MiXCR, giving one entry per CDR3 protein. The sample holds about 330,000 distinct CDR3 sequences, 24% seen once. Material for sequencing was naive CD8+ T cells from blood, with Jurkat cell RNA spiked in. The receptor source for this set is a human donor in good health. Some libraries in this study had Jurkat cell RNA spiked in. Both conserved end residues are part of each CDR3. Each record gives: CDR3 protein, CDR3 DNA, V gene, clone size, D gene, J gene. D genes are given only for firm matches. Rows may omit the clone size; those that give it use once, few, many or a size class.

CDR3 protein: CSALRQNSYEQYF
CDR3 DNA: TGCAGCGCCCTCAGACAGAACTCCTACGAGCAGTACTTC
V gene: TRBV29-1
clone size: many
D gene: -
J gene: TRBJ2-7

CDR3 protein: CASSPTSGRAINTQYF
CDR3 DNA: TGTGCCAGCTCACCAACTAGCGGGAGGGCCATAAATACGCAGTATTTT
V gene: TRBV18
clone size: -
D gene: TRBD2
J gene: TRBJ2-3

CDR3 protein: CSVVEGGQGTEAFF
CDR3 DNA: TGCAGCGTTGTGGAGGGGGGCCAGGGGACTGAAGCTTTCTTT
V gene: TRBV29-1
clone size: many
D gene: -
J gene: TRBJ1-1

CDR3 protein: CASSPQRSYEQYF
CDR3 DNA: TGTGCCAGCAGCCCTCAGAGGTCCTACGAGCAGTACTTC
V gene: TRBV7-9
clone size: few
D gene: -
J gene: TRBJ2-7

CDR3 protein: CASSPVSATDTQYF
CDR3 DNA: TGTGCCAGCAGCCCCGTTTCCGCAACAGATACGCAGTATTTT
V gene: TRBV7-9
clone size: -
D gene: -
J gene: TRBJ2-3

CDR3 protein: CASSLEVLAGLMTDTQYF
CDR3 DNA: TGCGCCAGCAGCTTGGAGGTGTTAGCGGGGTTAATGACAGATACGCAGTATTTT
V gene: TRBV5-1
clone size: many
D gene: TRBD2
J gene: TRBJ2-3

CDR3 protein: CASSIGRDTQYF
CDR3 DNA: TGTGCCAGTAGTATTGGTAGAGACACGCAGTATTTT
V gene: TRBV19
clone size: -
D gene: -
J gene: TRBJ2-3

CDR3 protein: CASSLRDRKQETQYF
CDR3 DNA: TGCGCCAGCAGCCTCAGAGACAGGAAGCAAGAGACCCAGTACTTC
V gene: TRBV4-1
clone size: many
D gene: -
J gene: TRBJ2-5

CDR3 protein: CSARDDYTDTQYF
CDR3 DNA: TGCAGTGCTAGAGACGACTACACAGATACGCAGTATTTT
V gene: TRBV20-1
clone size: many
D gene: -
J gene: TRBJ2-3

CDR3 protein: CASSSLGVSGEQYF
CDR3 DNA: TGTGCCAGTAGTTCCTTGGGGGTGAGCGGAGAGCAGTACTTC
V gene: TRBV19
clone size: many
D gene: -
J gene: TRBJ2-7

CDR3 protein: CACSLVTGELFF
CDR3 DNA: TGTGCCTGCAGCCTCGTGACCGGGGAGCTGTTTTTT
V gene: TRBV7-3
clone size: -
D gene: -
J gene: TRBJ2-2

CDR3 protein: CASSTAGPPYEQYF
CDR3 DNA: TGTGCCAGTAGTACCGCGGGACCGCCCTACGAGCAGTACTTC
V gene: TRBV19
clone size: many
D gene: -
J gene: TRBJ2-7

CDR3 protein: CAIPGAVEAFF
CDR3 DNA: TGTGCCATCCCGGGGGCAGTTGAAGCTTTCTTT
V gene: TRBV2
clone size: few
D gene: -
J gene: TRBJ1-1

CDR3 protein: CAWSVLQGEQFF
CDR3 DNA: TGTGCCTGGAGTGTACTGCAGGGCGAGCAGTTCTTC
V gene: TRBV30
clone size: few
D gene: -
J gene: TRBJ2-1

CDR3 protein: CASSHAGVGDEQFF
CDR3 DNA: TGCGCCAGCAGCCATGCGGGGGTAGGGGATGAGCAGTTCTTC
V gene: TRBV4-1
clone size: -
D gene: TRBD2
J gene: TRBJ2-1

CDR3 protein: CSVEGTEVSTNEKLFF
CDR3 DNA: TGCAGCGTTGAGGGGACGGAAGTCTCAACTAATGAAAAACTGTTTTTT
V gene: TRBV29-1
clone size: many
D gene: -
J gene: TRBJ1-4

CDR3 protein: CASSTQEQLFAKNIQYF
CDR3 DNA: TGTGCCAGTAGTACCCAGGAACAACTATTCGCCAAAAACATTCAGTACTTC
V gene: TRBV19
clone size: -
D gene: -
J gene: TRBJ2-4

CDR3 protein: CASSLGGDYGYTF
CDR3 DNA: TGTGCCAGCAGCTTAGGGGGCGACTATGGCTACACCTTC
V gene: TRBV7-2
clone size: -
D gene: -
J gene: TRBJ1-2

CDR3 protein: CASSLQGGTEAFF
CDR3 DNA: TGTGCCAGCAGTTTACAGGGGGGCACTGAAGCTTTCTTT
V gene: TRBV27
clone size: many
D gene: TRBD1
J gene: TRBJ1-1

CDR3 protein: CASSSAGTGPSEQYF
CDR3 DNA: TGTGCCAGCAGCTCCGCCGGGACAGGTCCAAGTGAGCAGTACTTC
V gene: TRBV13
clone size: many
D gene: TRBD1
J gene: TRBJ2-7

CDR3 protein: CASRVTGGRNEQYF
CDR3 DNA: TGTGCCAGCAGGGTAACGGGAGGGAGGAACGAGCAGTACTTC
V gene: TRBV27
clone size: -
D gene: TRBD2
J gene: TRBJ2-7

CDR3 protein: CSARDGLAGVNLYEQYF
CDR3 DNA: TGCAGTGCTAGAGATGGACTAGCGGGAGTTAATTTGTACGAGCAGTACTTC
V gene: TRBV20-1
clone size: -
D gene: TRBD2
J gene: TRBJ2-7

CDR3 protein: CASSQDPVRKGEITEAFF
CDR3 DNA: TGTGCCAGCAGCCAAGATCCGGTGCGTAAGGGGGAGATTACTGAAGCTTTCTTT
V gene: TRBV3-1
clone size: -
D gene: -
J gene: TRBJ1-1

CDR3 protein: CASLDFRNTDTQYF
CDR3 DNA: TGTGCCAGCTTGGATTTCCGGAACACAGATACGCAGTATTTT
V gene: TRBV2
clone size: -
D gene: -
J gene: TRBJ2-3

CDR3 protein: CAISESLSGSYEQYF
CDR3 DNA: TGTGCCATCAGTGAGTCCCTTAGCGGGAGTTACGAGCAGTACTTC
V gene: TRBV10-3
clone size: few
D gene: TRBD2
J gene: TRBJ2-7

CDR3 protein: CASSEESGLEAFF
CDR3 DNA: TGTGCCAGCAGTGAAGAGTCAGGCCTTGAAGCTTTCTTT
V gene: TRBV6-1
clone size: many
D gene: -
J gene: TRBJ1-1